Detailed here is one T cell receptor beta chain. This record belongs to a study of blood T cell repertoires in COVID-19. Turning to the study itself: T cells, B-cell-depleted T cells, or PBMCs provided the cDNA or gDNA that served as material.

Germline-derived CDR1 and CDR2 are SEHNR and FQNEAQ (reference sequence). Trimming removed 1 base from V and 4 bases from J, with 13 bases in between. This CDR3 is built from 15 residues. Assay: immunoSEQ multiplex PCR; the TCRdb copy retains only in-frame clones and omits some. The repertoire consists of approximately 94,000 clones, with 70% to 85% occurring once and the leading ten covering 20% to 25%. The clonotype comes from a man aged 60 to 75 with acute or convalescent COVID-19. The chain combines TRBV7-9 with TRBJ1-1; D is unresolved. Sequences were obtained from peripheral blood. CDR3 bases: TGTGCCAGCAGCTTAGTAGGTGCGGCGGGCACTGAAGCTTTCTTT. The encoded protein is CASSLVGAAGTEAFF.